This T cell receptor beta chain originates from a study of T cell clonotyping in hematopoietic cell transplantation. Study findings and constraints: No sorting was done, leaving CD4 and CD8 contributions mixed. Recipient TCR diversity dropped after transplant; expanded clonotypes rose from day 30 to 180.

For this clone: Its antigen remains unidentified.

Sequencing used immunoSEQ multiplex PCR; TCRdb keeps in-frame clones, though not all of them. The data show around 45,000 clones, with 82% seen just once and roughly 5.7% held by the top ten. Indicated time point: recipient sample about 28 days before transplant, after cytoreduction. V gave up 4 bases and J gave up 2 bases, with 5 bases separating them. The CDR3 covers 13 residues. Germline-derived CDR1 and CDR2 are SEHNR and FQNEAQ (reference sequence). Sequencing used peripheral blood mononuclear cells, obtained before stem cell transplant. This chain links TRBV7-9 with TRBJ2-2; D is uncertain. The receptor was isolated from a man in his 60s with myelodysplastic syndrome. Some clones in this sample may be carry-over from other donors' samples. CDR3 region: CASSSGNTGELFF. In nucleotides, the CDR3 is TGTGCCAGCAGCTCAGGAAACACCGGGGAGCTGTTTTTT.